A selection of T cell receptor beta chains follows, all from one sample in a study of early T cells in non-severe SARS-CoV-2 infection. Each CDR3 protein is one row after TCRdb ran MiXCR on the 5' RACE reads. The table records 30,000 to 35,000 distinct CDR3 sequences, over 6.5% of them present only once. The sequencing input was whole blood. These receptors all stem from an adult who was a healthcare worker with PCR-confirmed SARS-CoV-2 infection or an uninfected control (not recorded which). The CDR3 runs from the conserved cysteine through the conserved F or W. D genes are given only for firm matches. Where a row states a size, it is once, few, many or the class of an expanded clone; other rows omit it.

size: NA
J: TRBJ2-3
D: NA
V: TRBV7-2
CDR3: CASSLEGVRTDTQYF
DNA: TGTGCCAGCAGCTTAGAGGGGGTGCGCACAGATACGCAGTATTTT

size: many
J: TRBJ1-1
D: TRBD1
V: TRBV28
CDR3: CASSNTNMGQKKAFF
DNA: TGTGCCAGCAGTAACACAAATATGGGACAGAAGAAAGCTTTCTTT

size: many
J: TRBJ1-2
D: NA
V: TRBV3-1
CDR3: CASSRTEGNYGYTF
DNA: TGTGCCAGCAGCCGGACGGAGGGCAACTATGGCTACACCTTC

size: NA
J: TRBJ2-4
D: NA
V: TRBV20-1
CDR3: CSAPPGPTGVNIQYF
DNA: TGCAGTGCTCCTCCAGGGCCGACGGGAGTCAACATTCAGTACTTC

size: few
J: TRBJ1-5
D: NA
V: TRBV7-8
CDR3: CASSVRVSGGDQPQHF
DNA: TGTGCCAGCAGCGTCCGGGTATCGGGGGGCGATCAGCCCCAGCATTTT

size: NA
J: TRBJ1-2
D: NA
V: TRBV11-2
CDR3: CASSVRQRNYGYTF
DNA: TGTGCCAGCAGCGTCCGACAGCGAAACTATGGCTACACCTTC

size: many
J: TRBJ2-3
D: NA
V: TRBV18
CDR3: CASSPGGDTQYF
DNA: TGTGCCAGCTCACCAGGGGGAGATACGCAGTATTTT

size: many
J: TRBJ2-1
D: NA
V: TRBV6-5
CDR3: CASTKGYGRGVDEQFF
DNA: TGTGCCAGCACCAAGGGGTACGGCAGGGGAGTCGATGAGCAGTTCTTC

size: many
J: TRBJ1-1
D: TRBD1
V: TRBV29-1
CDR3: CSYSWGQGYTEAFF
DNA: TGCAGCTACTCGTGGGGACAGGGGTACACTGAAGCTTTCTTT

size: many
J: TRBJ1-4
D: TRBD1
V: TRBV29-1
CDR3: CSARGQGEEKLFF
DNA: TGCAGCGCCCGCGGACAGGGGGAAGAAAAACTGTTTTTT

size: few
J: TRBJ2-7
D: NA
V: TRBV5-1
CDR3: CASSRDAYYEQYF
DNA: TGCGCCAGTTCGCGGGACGCCTACTACGAGCAGTACTTC

size: many
J: TRBJ1-5
D: NA
V: TRBV2
CDR3: CASSDEGTFVQPQHF
DNA: TGTGCCAGCAGTGATGAGGGCACTTTCGTCCAGCCCCAGCATTTT

size: many
J: TRBJ2-7
D: NA
V: TRBV19
CDR3: CASPERIAEVYEQYF
DNA: TGTGCCAGTCCAGAACGAATAGCGGAAGTCTACGAGCAGTACTTC

size: NA
J: TRBJ1-5
D: NA
V: TRBV20-1
CDR3: CSARPQGDQPQHF
DNA: TGCAGTGCTCGCCCCCAAGGTGATCAGCCCCAGCATTTT

size: many
J: TRBJ2-1
D: TRBD2
V: TRBV6-5
CDR3: CASSAGLADYNEQFF
DNA: TGTGCCAGCAGTGCGGGACTAGCCGACTACAATGAGCAGTTCTTC

size: once
J: TRBJ2-1
D: TRBD2
V: TRBV7-2
CDR3: CASSHGTSGRNEQFF
DNA: TGTGCCAGCAGCCACGGGACTAGCGGGAGGAATGAGCAGTTCTTC

size: few
J: TRBJ2-7
D: NA
V: TRBV13
CDR3: CASSFRGRSYEQYF
DNA: TGTGCCAGCAGCTTCCGCGGACGCTCCTACGAGCAGTACTTC

size: few
J: TRBJ2-3
D: NA
V: TRBV5-6
CDR3: CASSLSARRRTDTQYF
DNA: TGTGCCAGCAGCTTGTCTGCGCGGCGACGCACAGATACGCAGTATTTT

size: many
J: TRBJ2-1
D: NA
V: TRBV20-1
CDR3: CSARGPLSANEQFF
DNA: TGCAGTGCTAGGGGGCCACTCTCTGCCAATGAGCAGTTCTTC

size: many
J: TRBJ2-1
D: TRBD2
V: TRBV7-2
CDR3: CASSTTSGNYNEQFF
DNA: TGTGCCAGCAGCACTACTAGCGGGAACTACAATGAGCAGTTCTTC

size: many
J: TRBJ1-2
D: NA
V: TRBV24-1
CDR3: CATSKTGTGNSYTF
DNA: TGTGCCACCAGTAAGACCGGGACGGGGAATAGCTACACCTTC

size: few
J: TRBJ2-5
D: TRBD1
V: TRBV12-3/TRBV12-4
CDR3: CASSQGTEETQYF
DNA: TGTGCCAGCAGTCAAGGGACAGAAGAGACCCAGTACTTC

size: few
J: TRBJ2-3
D: TRBD2
V: TRBV7-2
CDR3: CASSLQAGGSTDTQYF
DNA: TGTGCCAGCAGCTTACAGGCGGGAGGGAGCACAGATACGCAGTATTTT

size: many
J: TRBJ2-1
D: NA
V: TRBV20-1
CDR3: CSARDSGGPNEQFF
DNA: TGCAGTGCTAGAGACTCCGGGGGGCCGAATGAGCAGTTCTTC

size: NA
J: TRBJ1-1
D: TRBD1
V: TRBV14
CDR3: CASSQDGGQMNTEAFF
DNA: TGTGCCAGCAGCCAAGATGGGGGACAGATGAACACTGAAGCTTTCTTT

size: many
J: TRBJ2-6
D: NA
V: TRBV4-1
CDR3: CASSQDGPQTLSGANVLTF
DNA: TGCGCCAGCAGCCAAGATGGCCCGCAAACCCTCTCTGGGGCCAACGTCCTGACTTTC

size: few
J: TRBJ2-3
D: TRBD2
V: TRBV5-6
CDR3: CASSLASGVFTDTQYF
DNA: TGTGCCAGCAGCTTGGCCAGCGGGGTATTCACAGATACGCAGTATTTT

size: NA
J: TRBJ1-2
D: TRBD1
V: TRBV20-1
CDR3: CSGTGGGYGYTF
DNA: TGCAGTGGGACAGGGGGCGGCTATGGCTACACCTTC

size: many
J: TRBJ2-3
D: TRBD1
V: TRBV20-1
CDR3: CSATIRDRGRRSTDTQYF
DNA: TGCAGTGCTACAATCCGGGACAGGGGGCGACGAAGCACAGATACGCAGTATTTT

size: many
J: TRBJ1-4
D: NA
V: TRBV30
CDR3: CAWSVGQSNEKLFF
DNA: TGTGCCTGGAGTGTAGGACAGTCTAATGAAAAACTGTTTTTT

size: medium-sized
J: TRBJ2-1
D: TRBD2
V: TRBV11-3
CDR3: CASSLEGLATNEQFF
DNA: TGTGCCAGCAGCTTAGAGGGACTAGCCACCAATGAGCAGTTCTTC

size: many
J: TRBJ2-1
D: TRBD1
V: TRBV28
CDR3: CASSPRATGGLGNEQFF
DNA: TGTGCCAGCAGTCCAAGGGCGACAGGGGGCTTGGGTAATGAGCAGTTCTTC

size: many
J: TRBJ2-7
D: NA
V: TRBV28
CDR3: CASANAGRTGEQYF
DNA: TGTGCCAGCGCTAACGCCGGCAGAACGGGGGAGCAGTACTTC

size: many
J: TRBJ1-5
D: NA
V: TRBV19
CDR3: CASSRQINQPQHF
DNA: TGTGCCAGTTCTCGACAGATCAATCAGCCCCAGCATTTT

size: many
J: TRBJ2-7
D: TRBD1
V: TRBV4-3
CDR3: CASSQADRDGEQYF
DNA: TGCGCCAGCAGCCAAGCGGACAGGGATGGCGAGCAGTACTTC

size: many
J: TRBJ2-2
D: TRBD2
V: TRBV5-5
CDR3: CASSFLGGRATGELFF
DNA: TGTGCCAGCAGCTTCCTCGGCGGGAGGGCCACCGGGGAGCTGTTTTTT

size: many
J: TRBJ2-5
D: TRBD2
V: TRBV20-1
CDR3: CSARDPLAGVGETQYF
DNA: TGCAGTGCTAGAGACCCCCTAGCGGGAGTAGGAGAGACCCAGTACTTC

size: medium-sized
J: TRBJ1-2
D: NA
V: TRBV12-3/TRBV12-4
CDR3: CASNFGSLYGYTF
DNA: TGTGCCAGCAACTTCGGGAGTTTATATGGCTACACCTTC

size: NA
J: TRBJ1-2
D: NA
V: TRBV9
CDR3: CASSVEAGSLFRYTF
DNA: TGTGCCAGCAGCGTAGAAGCAGGATCCCTTTTTCGTTACACCTTC

size: many
J: TRBJ2-7
D: NA
V: TRBV20-1
CDR3: CSAAYEQYF
DNA: TGCAGTGCAGCCTACGAGCAGTACTTC

size: many
J: TRBJ2-7
D: NA
V: TRBV29-1
CDR3: CSVAGPYEQYF
DNA: TGCAGCGTTGCCGGCCCTTACGAGCAGTACTTC

size: few
J: TRBJ1-1
D: NA
V: TRBV18
CDR3: CASSQGVGNTEAFF
DNA: TGTGCCAGCTCACAAGGGGTCGGGAACACTGAAGCTTTCTTT

size: medium-sized
J: TRBJ2-7
D: NA
V: TRBV7-2
CDR3: CASSFLPRLPSGEQYF
DNA: TGTGCCAGCAGCTTTTTGCCGAGACTTCCCTCAGGCGAGCAGTACTTC